What follows are 8 T cell receptor beta chains derived from one specimen sequenced in a study of technical replicates of blood from a few donors. Assay used: immunoSEQ multiplex PCR; TCRdb lists only in-frame clones, some missing. The sample has some 68,000 clones, nearly 97% seen once. The sequenced sample consisted of T cells isolated from PBMCs. These receptors all stem from a human donor in good health.

The chain has TRBV6-6 and TRBJ2-3; D may be TRBD2 (6 bases). The CDR3 is 12 residues long. CDR1 and CDR2 from the germline V gene are MNHNY and SVGAGI (reference sequence). Trimming took 10 bases from V and 4 from J, leaving 12 bases between them. CDR3 residues: CATWGDADTQYF. The DNA for the CDR3 is TGTGCCACTTGGGGGGACGCAGATACGCAGTATTTT.

The genes are TRBV2 and TRBJ1-1; no firm D call. This CDR3 spans 16 amino acids. The ends were cut back, 9 bases at V and 4 bases at J, with 24 bases in the middle. Germline CDR1 is SNHLY and CDR2 is FYNNEI. CDR3 sequence (DNA): TGTGCCAGTCCGACGTCCCTATACTACGTGGGCACTGAAGCTTTCTTT. This translates into CASPTSLYYVGTEAFF.

The chain recombines TRBV5-6 with TRBJ2-6; D not resolved. Looked up from germline, CDR1 is SGHDT and CDR2 is YYEEEE. This CDR3 contains 15 residues. Trimming cost V 4 bases and J 0 bases, with 8 bases left between them. DNA of the CDR3: TGTGCCAGCAGCCTGTCCAGCTCTGGGGCCAACGTCCTGACTTTC. Translating gives CASSLSSSGANVLTF.

The rearrangement links TRBV4-2 to TRBJ1-4, with a possible D match to TRBD1 (6 bases). In germline, CDR1 is LGHNA, CDR2 YNFKEQ. Trimming shortened V by 4 bases and J by 4 bases, and 13 bases separated the two germline ends. This CDR3 is 15 amino acids long. This CDR3 is CASSPAGAGNEKLFF. As DNA, the CDR3 is TGTGCCAGCAGCCCAGCGGGGGCAGGTAATGAAAAACTGTTTTTT.

The rearrangement uses TRBV19 and TRBJ2-3; 10 bases fit TRBD2. This CDR3 region has 14 residues. Germline V gene data show CDR1 as LNHDA and CDR2 as SQIVND (reference sequence). Losses at the gene ends were 7 bases for V and 4 bases for J; bases not matched to a gene: 5. CDR3 nucleotides: TGTGCCAGTAACCCTAGCGGGAGTTCAGATACGCAGTATTTT. It translates to CASNPSGSSDTQYF.

V is TRBV6-5 and J is TRBJ1-2, with 9 bases identical to TRBD1. This CDR3 is 14 amino acids long. The J segment lost 8 bases and the V segment lost 10 bases, leaving 14 bases of the junction unmatched. Per the germline V gene, CDR1 is MNHEY and CDR2 is SVGAGI. The CDR3, as DNA: TGTGCCACGAACAGGGGGCTTTCGGGAGGGGGCTACACCTTC. It encodes CATNRGLSGGGYTF.

The chain carries TRBV7-3 and TRBJ1-2; D gene uncertain. V lost 5 bases to trimming and J lost 10 bases, with 11 bases between them. CDR3 length: 11 amino acids. Germline V gene data show CDR1 as SGHTA and CDR2 as FQGTGA. As DNA, the CDR3 is TGTGCCAGCAGCCTAGCACGTCTCTACACCTTC. Its translation: CASSLARLYTF.

The chain couples TRBV6-1 to TRBJ1-1; unclear D gene. Per the germline V gene, CDR1 is MNHNS and CDR2 is SASEGT. The length of the CDR3 is 10 residues. The V gene lost 8 bases and the J gene lost 8 bases, with 9 bases spanning the gap. The CDR3 coding sequence is TGTGCCAGCGTACGGAGGGAAGCTTTCTTT. Translated, it gives CASVRREAFF.